What follows is one T cell receptor (beta chain) and its context. Germline V gene lookup returns CDR1 SEHNR and CDR2 FQNEAQ (reference sequence). Trimming removed 5 bases at V and 0 bases at J, with 16 bases between. This CDR3 spans 16 amino acids. These data originate in a study of PD-1 blockade in classical Hodgkin lymphoma. Study summary: Nivolumab 3 mg/kg was given intravenously every 2 weeks.

The assay was immunoSEQ multiplex PCR, and TCRdb's table has in-frame clones only and misses some. Seen here are about 40,000 clones, 55% to 75% observed once, and the top ten hold roughly 3.1%. Each patient relapsed following autologous stem cell transplantation, and prior brentuximab vedotin exposure differed. This sequence was found in a human donor with classical Hodgkin lymphoma. The chain carries TRBV7-9 and TRBJ1-2; D might be TRBD1 (6 bases). The specimen comprised peripheral blood mononuclear cells (PBMCs), sampled at baseline. The chain's CDR3 is CASSPESGGANYGYTF. DNA for the CDR3: TGTGCCAGCAGCCCAGAGTCGGGGGGCGCTAACTATGGCTACACCTTC.